The rows below give T cell receptor beta chains drawn from one sample of a study of T cells in localized non-small cell lung cancer. Method: immunoSEQ multiplex PCR; TCRdb's copy keeps in-frame clones and lacks some. The sample carries 90,000 to 95,000 clones, about nine tenths recorded once. The sequencing used PBMCs, collected before any cancer treatment. The source of these receptors is a woman aged 40 to 75 with stage II squamous cell lung carcinoma. Each CDR3 is given with its conserved first and last residue. D genes are given only for firm matches. Rows may omit the clone size; those that give it use once, few, many or a size class.

TRBV12-5	-	TRBJ2-4	TRBD1	CASGPTGLENIQYF	TGTGCTAGTGGTCCGACAGGGTTAGAAAACATTCAGTACTTC
TRBV25-1	-	TRBJ1-2	TRBD1	CASSDPLITGQANYGYTF	TGTGCCAGCAGTGATCCCCTCATTACAGGACAGGCAAACTATGGCTACACCTTC
TRBV4-1	-	TRBJ2-7	TRBD2	CASSQEPSGRPQLPRIF	TGCGCCAGCAGCCAAGAGCCTAGCGGGAGACCCCAGCTCCCGAGGATCTTC
TRBV28	-	TRBJ1-5	-	CASKRRFNQPQHF	TGTGCCAGCAAGCGACGGTTCAATCAGCCCCAGCATTTT
TRBV18	-	TRBJ2-5	TRBD2	CASSPQRGIGETQYF	TGTGCCAGCTCACCACAGCGGGGAATAGGGGAGACCCAGTACTTC
TRBV6-1	-	TRBJ1-2	-	CASERLADYGYTF	TGTGCCAGCGAGCGGTTGGCGGACTATGGCTACACCTTC
TRBV5-6	-	TRBJ1-3	TRBD1	CASSPTGTGSFYF	TGTGCCAGCAGCCCTACCGGGACAGGAAGCTTTTATTTT
TRBV19	-	TRBJ2-3	TRBD1	CASSQKAGGANTQYF	TGTGCCAGTAGTCAGAAGGCAGGGGGCGCGAATACGCAGTATTTT
TRBV4-2	-	TRBJ2-1	TRBD2	CASSQELGLGNNEQFF	TGTGCCAGCAGCCAAGAGTTGGGACTAGGTAACAATGAGCAGTTCTTC
TRBV2	-	TRBJ1-2	-	CASSEAITMGGGYTF	TGTGCCAGCAGTGAAGCGATAACGATGGGGGGTGGCTACACCTTC
TRBV30	-	TRBJ2-1	TRBD2	CAWSGTSGRDEQFF	TGTGCCTGGAGTGGGACTAGCGGGAGAGATGAGCAGTTCTTC
TRBV25-1	-	TRBJ1-4	-	CASSVGEKLFF	TGTGCCAGCAGTGTTGGAGAAAAACTGTTTTTT
TRBV10-1	-	TRBJ1-2	-	CASSGAGARGYTF	TGCGCCAGCAGTGGGGCAGGGGCACGAGGCTACACCTTC
TRBV7-2	-	TRBJ1-1	-	CASSFGRVTEAFF	TGTGCCAGCAGCTTTGGGAGGGTAACTGAAGCTTTCTTT
TRBV28	-	TRBJ1-2	TRBD1	CASSLSGGVGGYTF	TGTGCCAGCAGTTTATCAGGGGGCGTCGGTGGCTACACCTTC
TRBV6-5	once	TRBJ2-7	-	CASGHGLGAEQYF	TGTGCCAGCGGTCACGGGCTCGGAGCCGAGCAGTACTTC
TRBV6-6	-	TRBJ1-3	-	CASSSDEAGNTIYF	TGTGCCAGCAGCTCCGACGAGGCTGGAAACACCATATATTTT
TRBV6-5	-	TRBJ1-2	TRBD1	CASSYGTGNYGYTF	TGTGCCAGCAGTTACGGGACAGGGAACTATGGCTACACCTTC
TRBV7-2	-	TRBJ2-7	-	CASSPPRGRGKQYF	TGTGCCAGCAGCCCCCCGCGGGGGCGAGGCAAGCAGTACTTC
TRBV4-2	-	TRBJ1-3	-	CASSLRTQGTGNTIYF	TGTGCCAGCAGCCTACGGACGCAGGGAACTGGAAACACCATATATTTT